This T cell receptor beta chain was identified during a study of identical twins. Template switching created a universal primer site, and the cDNA included unique molecular identifiers. In TCRdb, the 5' RACE reads were re-called with MiXCR into one record per CDR3 protein. This sample has under 250,000 distinct CDR3 sequences, with approximately 12% found just once. About this clonotype: Its antigen is not known.

Whole-study findings and limits: In zero-insertion analyses, partial confounding could arise from invariant MAIT and iNKT cells. Out-of-frame alpha sequences common to twins exhibited an excess of low generation probability. The analysis was cross-sectional rather than longitudinal within donors.

This sample was shared with a second study, whose subject was yellow fever vaccine responses in identical twins.

This receptor was identified in a woman aged 18-29 years in good health. Sequenced material: memory (CD45RO+) T cells sorted from blood.

The CDR3 loop reads CSVLAMVSYEQYF. CDR3 in DNA: TGCAGCGTTTTAGCCATGGTCTCCTACGAGCAGTACTTC. This chain uses TRBV29-1 with TRBJ2-7; D is unclear. Trimming shortened V by 5 bases and J by 0 bases, and 11 bases separated the two germline ends. The germline CDR1 and CDR2 sequences are SQVTM and ANQGSEA. The CDR3 totals 13 residues.